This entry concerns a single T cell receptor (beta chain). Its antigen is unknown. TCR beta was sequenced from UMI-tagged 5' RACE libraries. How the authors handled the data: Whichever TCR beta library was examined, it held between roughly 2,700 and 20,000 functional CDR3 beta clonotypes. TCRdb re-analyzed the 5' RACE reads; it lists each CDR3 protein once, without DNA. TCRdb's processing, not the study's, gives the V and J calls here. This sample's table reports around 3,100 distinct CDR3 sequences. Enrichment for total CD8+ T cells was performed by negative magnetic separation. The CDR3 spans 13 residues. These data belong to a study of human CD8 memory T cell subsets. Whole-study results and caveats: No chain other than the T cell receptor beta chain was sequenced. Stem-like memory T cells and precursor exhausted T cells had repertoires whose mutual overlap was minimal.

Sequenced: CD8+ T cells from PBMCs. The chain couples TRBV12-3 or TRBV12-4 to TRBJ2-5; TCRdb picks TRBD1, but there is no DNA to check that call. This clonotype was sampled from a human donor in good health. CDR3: CASSFTGQETQYF.